Shown below are 14 T cell receptor beta chains from a single sample sequenced in a study of T cell changes during pregnancy in multiple sclerosis. Clones were sequenced by immunoSEQ multiplex PCR, and TCRdb holds only the in-frame ones, with some missing. This table has about 94,000 clones, roughly 92% appearing once. The sequencing used peripheral blood, collected after pregnancy. The receptors originated from a female donor with multiple sclerosis, enrolled in a pregnancy study.

The chain has TRBV11-2 and TRBJ1-2; D is possibly TRBD1 (5 bases). Trimming shortened V by 4 bases and J by 8 bases, and 8 bases separated the two germline ends. Germline V gene sequence: CDR1 SGHAT, CDR2 FQNNGV. This CDR3 region has 11 residues. Here the CDR3 DNA reads TGTGCCAGCAGCTACGGGGGAGGCTACACCTTC. It translates to CASSYGGGYTF.

The J gene is TRBJ1-1, the V gene TRBV6-5; 7 nucleotides match TRBD1. CDR1 is MNHEY and CDR2 is SVGAGI in the germline V gene. After removal of 6 bases from V and 1 base from J, the junction contained 5 bases not matched to a gene. The CDR3 contains 14 residues. In DNA form, the CDR3 reads TGTGCCAGCAGCACTAGGGGGCCGAACACTGAAGCTTTCTTT. Protein product: CASSTRGPNTEAFF.

V usage is TRBV6-1 and J usage is TRBJ1-1; D unclear. The CDR3 totals 13 residues. Between the trimmed V and J ends, which lost 9 bases and 5 bases, there was a span of 16 bases. Germline V CDR1 and CDR2: MNHNS, SASEGT. The CDR3 sequence: CASGPLGWTEAFF. The CDR3 nucleotides are TGTGCCAGTGGGCCCCTTGGGTGGACTGAAGCTTTCTTT.

V and J are TRBV9 and TRBJ2-2, with 9 bases aligning to TRBD1. CDR1 SGDLS and CDR2 YYNGEE come from the germline V gene. This CDR3 spans 16 amino acids. The V segment lost 0 bases and the J segment 7 bases; nucleotides outside the gene matches: 7. The CDR3 spells CASSVGGTGSGGELFF. CDR3 in DNA: TGTGCCAGCAGCGTAGGAGGGACAGGGTCTGGCGGGGAGCTGTTTTTT. The whole variable domain, filled in from reference TRBV9 and TRBJ2-2, reads DSGVTQTPKHLITATGQRVTLRCSPRSGDLSVYWYQQSLDQGLQFLIQYYNGEERAKGNILERFSAQQFPDLHSELNLSSLELGDSALYFCASSVGGTGSGGELFFGEGSRLTVL.

Of note for this clone: Distinct nucleotide sequences in the sample also encode this CDR3. The chain has TRBV15 and TRBJ2-5, with a tentative D call TRBD1 (6 bases). This CDR3 has 13 residues. Germline CDR1 LNHNV, CDR2 YYDKDF (reference sequence). V was trimmed by 3 bases and J by 2 bases, leaving 7 bases between them. The CDR3 spells CATSRRGQETQYF. The CDR3 DNA reads TGTGCCACCAGCAGGAGGGGGCAAGAGACCCAGTACTTC.

The chain has TRBV7-2 and TRBJ2-7; 9 nucleotides align to TRBD1. CDR3 length equals 16 residues. Germline CDR1 is SGHTA and CDR2 is FQGNSA. J was trimmed by 5 bases and V by 2 bases; bases with no gene match: 10. CDR3 region: CASSLSPGQGLDEQYF. The CDR3 DNA reads as TGTGCCAGCAGCTTAAGCCCGGGACAGGGATTAGACGAGCAGTACTTC.

J is TRBJ2-7 and V is TRBV14; maybe TRBD2 (5 bases). The V gene's germline CDR1 is SGHDN and CDR2 FVKESK. V was pared by 0 bases and J by 2 bases, with 14 bases between. The CDR3 spans 16 residues. CDR3 sequence reads: CASSQERRPGTYEQYF. The CDR3 nucleotides read TGTGCCAGCAGCCAAGAGCGGAGGCCGGGGACCTACGAGCAGTACTTC.

The chain is built from TRBV18 and TRBJ2-1; 9 nucleotides align to TRBD2. V was clipped by 1 base and J by 4 bases; unmatched bases: 17. The CDR3 is 20 residues long. Germline V gene sequence: CDR1 KGHSH, CDR2 LQKENI. CDR3 DNA sequence: TGTGCCAGCTCACCACTCCCATTGATTGGCGGGAGGGCCGCATACAATGAGCAGTTCTTC. The encoded protein is CASSPLPLIGGRAAYNEQFF.

The V call is TRBV5-1, the J call TRBJ2-1; 10 bases are shared with TRBD2. Per the germline V gene, CDR1 is SGHRS and CDR2 is YFSETQ. V trimming: 0 bases; J trimming: 5 bases; junction bases outside the gene matches: 2. This CDR3 contains 15 residues. CDR3 region: CASSLGGLANNEQFF. As DNA, the CDR3 is TGCGCCAGCAGCTTGGGGGGACTAGCGAACAATGAGCAGTTCTTC. Full variable domain (missing parts from reference TRBV5-1 and TRBJ2-1): KAGVTQTPRYLIKTRGQQVTLSCSPISGHRSVSWYQQTPGQGLQFLFEYFSETQRNKGNFPGRFSGRQFSNSRSEMNVSTLELGDSALYLCASSLGGLANNEQFFGPGTRLTVL.

This clone is a singleton in its sample. This sequence joins TRBV9 and TRBJ2-7; 8 bases align to TRBD2. The trim removed 7 bases at V and 0 bases at J, leaving 12 bases unmatched. Looked up from germline, CDR1 is SGDLS and CDR2 is YYNGEE. This CDR3 has 16 amino acids. CDR3 sequence: CASSLSSGGPSYEQYF. The CDR3 nucleotides read TGTGCCAGCTCACTTTCTTCGGGAGGGCCCTCCTACGAGCAGTACTTC.

The gene calls are TRBV6-5 and TRBJ2-5; 10 positions match TRBD2. From germline, CDR1 is MNHEY and CDR2 SVGAGI. This CDR3 comprises 15 residues. V lost 0 bases and J lost 2; bases outside the gene matches: 0. CDR3 region: CASSYSTSGQETQYF. CDR3 DNA: TGTGCCAGCAGTTACTCGACTAGCGGGCAAGAGACCCAGTACTTC.

The chain is built from TRBV27 and TRBJ2-2; D ambiguous. CDR3 length equals 16 residues. Germline CDR1 reads MNHEY; CDR2 reads SMNVEV (reference sequence). V lost 2 bases to trimming and J lost 4 bases, with 14 bases between them. CDR3 sequence reads: CASSLVARSPTGELFF. The CDR3 nucleotides read TGTGCCAGCAGTTTAGTAGCAAGGTCTCCCACCGGGGAGCTGTTTTTT.

V gene TRBV7-2 combines with J gene TRBJ2-7; 8 nucleotides agree with TRBD2. CDR1 and CDR2 (germline): SGHTA, FQGNSA. The CDR3 length is 14 residues. V dropped 6 bases and J dropped 6; count of bases not matched to a gene: 10. The CDR3 is CASRNPGRAGEQYF. Written as DNA, the CDR3 is TGTGCCAGCAGGAACCCCGGGAGGGCCGGCGAGCAGTACTTC.

The sample holds one count of this clone. The rearrangement uses TRBV5-1 and TRBJ2-7; 10 bases align to TRBD2. The CDR3 sequence is 15 residues long. Germline V gives CDR1 SGHRS, CDR2 YFSETQ. V shed 3 bases, J shed 0 bases, and the junction held 3 bases outside the gene matches. The CDR3 nucleotides are TGCGCCAGCAGCTGGACTAGCGGCTCCTCCTACGAGCAGTACTTC. It specifies CASSWTSGSSYEQYF.